The 17 T cell receptor beta chains listed next were all sequenced from one sample in a study of T cells in Graves' hyperthyroidism and ophthalmopathy. Researchers amplified the TCR beta CDR3 regions from RNA transcripts. Primed by the HTBI set, a first-round RT-PCR was run on the TCR CDR3. TCRdb reprocessed the multiplex PCR reads via MiXCR and lists one record per CDR3 protein. The sample yields hundreds of thousands of distinct CDR3 sequences, about 15% seen once. The sequenced sample consisted of blood. The source of these receptors is a woman aged 60-70 years with Graves' ophthalmopathy.

This clonotype was seen repeatedly, ten times or more. The chain links TRBV12-3 or TRBV12-4 to TRBJ1-2; D remains unclear. The CDR3 covers 11 residues. V was shortened by 8 bases and J by 8 bases, with 12 bases between the two germline ends. The CDR3 loop reads CASSHGGGYTF. The CDR3 bases are TGTGCCAGCTCGCACGGAGGCGGCTACACCTTC.

This clonotype was seen only a few times. The V gene is TRBV7-9, the J gene TRBJ1-2, with D tentatively TRBD1 (5 bases). Deletions cut 8 bases from V and 12 bases from J, with 19 bases between. Germline-derived CDR1 and CDR2 are SEHNR and FQNEAQ (reference sequence). This CDR3 spans 12 amino acids. CDR3 DNA sequence: TGTGCCAGCTCTCGTGAAGACAGTAAGAACACCTTC. This sequence encodes CASSREDSKNTF. The complete variable domain, with remaining parts taken from reference TRBV7-9 and TRBJ1-2, reads DTGVSQNPRHKITKRGQNVTFRCDPISEHNRLYWYRQTLGQGPEFLTYFQNEAQLEKSRLLSDRFSAERPKGSFSTLEIQRTEQGDSAMYLCASSREDSKNTFGSGTRLTVV.

J is TRBJ2-6 and V is TRBV4-1, with 11 bases that match TRBD2. Germline V gene data show CDR1 as MGHRA and CDR2 as YSYEKL. This CDR3 is 20 amino acids long. The V and J ends lost 4 bases and 0 bases, in that order; junction bases with no gene match: 11. The chain's CDR3 is CASSLGIAGGFYSGANVLTF. For the CDR3, the DNA is TGCGCCAGCAGCCTCGGAATAGCGGGAGGGTTTTACTCTGGGGCCAACGTCCTGACTTTC.

This clonotype turned up a few times. The chain combines TRBV12-3 or TRBV12-4 with TRBJ1-5; TRBD1 matches 10 bases. This CDR3 is built from 17 residues. After removal of 5 bases from V and 3 bases from J, the junction contained 10 bases not matched to a gene. CDR3 coding DNA: TGTGCCAGCAGTCCCTGGACAGGGGGGGTACTCAATCAGCCCCAGCATTTT. Protein: CASSPWTGGVLNQPQHF.

V is TRBV9 and J is TRBJ2-3; a possible D gene is TRBD2 (6 bases). The CDR3 has 15 residues. V was cut by 3 bases and J by 2 bases, with 13 bases left in between. CDR1 and CDR2 from the germline V gene are SGDLS and YYNGEE. CDR3 amino acids: CASSASGSYTDTQYF. Here the CDR3 DNA reads TGTGCCAGCAGCGCCAGCGGGTCGTACACAGATACGCAGTATTTT. Using reference TRBV9 and TRBJ2-3 for the parts outside the CDR3, the full variable domain is DSGVTQTPKHLITATGQRVTLRCSPRSGDLSVYWYQQSLDQGLQFLIQYYNGEERAKGNILERFSAQQFPDLHSELNLSSLELGDSALYFCASSASGSYTDTQYFGPGTRLTVL.

In the case of this clonotype: A much larger clone lies a single base off, so this may be a read error. The chain couples TRBV5-5 to TRBJ1-1; D unresolved. The length of the CDR3 is 16 residues. Between the trimmed V and J ends, which lost 4 bases and 1 base, there was a span of 17 bases. Germline V gene sequence: CDR1 SGHKS, CDR2 YYEKEE (reference sequence). The CDR3: CASSQTQTAWNTEAFF. CDR3 DNA: TGTGCCAGCAGCCAAACTCAGACGGCTTGGAACACTGAAGCTTTCTTT.

The sample holds many counts of this clonotype. The chain carries TRBV7-7 and TRBJ2-2; the D is unclear. The CDR3 spans 15 residues. Germline CDR1 SSHAT, CDR2 FNYEAQ (reference sequence). V shed 5 bases and J shed 3 bases, with 13 bases lying between them. CDR3 residues: CASSPQPGYTGELFF. Here the CDR3 DNA reads TGTGCCAGCAGCCCCCAGCCCGGATACACCGGGGAGCTGTTTTTT.

This clonotype was recorded many times. The J gene is TRBJ2-5, the V gene TRBV6-2 or TRBV6-3, with D perhaps assigned TRBD1 or TRBD2 (5 bases each). Per the germline V gene, CDR1 is MNHEY and CDR2 is SVGEGT. V was pared by 2 bases and J by 4 bases, with 14 bases between. CDR3 size: 15 residues. The CDR3 is CASSYDPGRGETQYF. CDR3 sequence (DNA): TGTGCCAGCAGTTACGACCCGGGGCGCGGAGAGACCCAGTACTTC.

The sample holds many counts of this clonotype. This rearrangement joins TRBV11-2 to TRBJ2-3; tentative D call: TRBD2 (6 bases). Germline assignment: CDR1 SGHAT and CDR2 FQNNGV. This CDR3 has 20 amino acids. Between the trimmed V and J ends, which lost 1 base and 3 bases, there was a span of 26 bases. DNA of the CDR3: TGTGCCAGCAGCTTAGCAACTACCGCGTCTAGCGAGCCTTTGACAGATACGCAGTATTTT. The encoded protein is CASSLATTASSEPLTDTQYF.

This clonotype was observed a single time. A much larger clone differs from this one at a single base, so this may be a read error. The rearrangement uses TRBV18 and TRBJ1-1; D perhaps matches TRBD1 (5 bases). In germline, CDR1 is KGHSH, CDR2 LQKENI. The CDR3 sequence is 13 residues long. CDR3 bases: TGTACCAGCTCACAGGAGGGGTTAAGTGAAGCTTTCTTT. Translation: CTSSQEGLSEAFF.

This clonotype was found many times. This chain uses TRBV5-1 with TRBJ1-1, with a weak D call TRBD1 (5 bases). The CDR3 has 16 residues. The ends were cut back, 0 bases at V and 0 bases at J, with 12 bases in the middle. Germline CDR1 and CDR2: SGHRS and YFSETQ. The CDR3 DNA follows: TGCGCCAGCAGCTTGGTAGGGGCAGGTTTGAACACTGAAGCTTTCTTT. This codes for CASSLVGAGLNTEAFF.

This clonotype occurred many times. The genes are TRBV11-2 and TRBJ1-1; D remains ambiguous. The CDR3 loop spans 15 amino acids. The germline V gene has CDR1 SGHAT and CDR2 FQNNGV. The germline V and J ends were trimmed by 2 bases and 0 bases, with 10 bases remaining between them. The CDR3, as DNA: TGTGCCAGCAGCTTACTTGAGGTCCTGAACACTGAAGCTTTCTTT. Translation gives CASSLLEVLNTEAFF. Using reference TRBV11-2 and TRBJ1-1 for the parts outside the CDR3, the full variable domain is EAGVAQSPRYKIIEKRQSVAFWCNPISGHATLYWYQQILGQGPKLLIQFQNNGVVDDSQLPKDRFSAERLKGVDSTLKIQPAKLEDSAVYLCASSLLEVLNTEAFFGQGTRLTVV.

Only a few counts were recorded for this clonotype. The chain is built from TRBV20-1 and TRBJ2-7, with 7 bases lining up with TRBD1. This CDR3 is 13 amino acids long. Germline V gene lookup returns CDR1 DFQATT and CDR2 SNEGSKA (reference sequence). The trim removed 5 bases at V and 4 bases at J, leaving 8 bases unmatched. CDR3 DNA sequence: TGCAGTGCTTCACCAGGGGGTAGATACGAGCAGTACTTC. Amino acid sequence: CSASPGGRYEQYF.

This clonotype was observed many times. The chain combines TRBV12-5 with TRBJ2-3, with 7 bases identical to TRBD1. This CDR3 has 16 residues. The germline V gene has CDR1 LGHNT and CDR2 FRNRAP. V shed 5 bases and J 4 bases; nucleotides not matched to a gene: 12. The CDR3 nucleotides read TGTGCTAGTGGTCCCGACAGGGAGAGCACGGCAGATACGCAGTATTTT. Translation gives CASGPDRESTADTQYF.

This clonotype showed up many times. The chain links TRBV7-9 to TRBJ2-5; TRBD1 agrees at 10 bases. The CDR3 runs 15 residues. Germline CDR1 is SEHNR and CDR2 is FQNEAQ (reference sequence). V gave up 5 bases and J gave up 5 bases; unmatched junction bases: 8. This CDR3 reads CASSATGTGVETQYF. For the CDR3, the DNA is TGTGCCAGCAGCGCGACCGGGACAGGGGTCGAGACCCAGTACTTC.

This clonotype was detected a few times. V is TRBV27 and J is TRBJ1-4, with D perhaps TRBD1 (5 bases). CDR3 length: 14 amino acids. V was shortened by 6 bases and J by 5 bases, with 13 bases between the two germline ends. From germline, CDR1 is MNHEY and CDR2 SMNVEV (reference sequence). DNA for the CDR3: TGTGCCAGCAGACGACCGGGACGGAATGAAAAACTGTTTTTT. Its protein product is CASRRPGRNEKLFF. The full variable domain, in which reference TRBV27 and TRBJ1-4 provide the parts outside the CDR3, is EAQVTQNPRYLITVTGKKLTVTCSQNMNHEYMSWYRQDPGLGLRQIYYSMNVEVTDKGDVPEGYKVSRKEKRNFPLILESPSPNQTSLYFCASRRPGRNEKLFFGSGTQLSVL.

This clonotype was detected many times. V and J are TRBV29-1 and TRBJ2-3, with 10 bases aligning to TRBD2. The CDR3 is 12 residues long. Germline V gives CDR1 SQVTM, CDR2 ANQGSEA. V shed 5 bases, J shed 4 bases, and the junction held 0 bases outside the gene matches. The DNA of the CDR3 is TGCAGCGTTACTAGCGGGGCAGATACGCAGTATTTT. It translates to CSVTSGADTQYF.